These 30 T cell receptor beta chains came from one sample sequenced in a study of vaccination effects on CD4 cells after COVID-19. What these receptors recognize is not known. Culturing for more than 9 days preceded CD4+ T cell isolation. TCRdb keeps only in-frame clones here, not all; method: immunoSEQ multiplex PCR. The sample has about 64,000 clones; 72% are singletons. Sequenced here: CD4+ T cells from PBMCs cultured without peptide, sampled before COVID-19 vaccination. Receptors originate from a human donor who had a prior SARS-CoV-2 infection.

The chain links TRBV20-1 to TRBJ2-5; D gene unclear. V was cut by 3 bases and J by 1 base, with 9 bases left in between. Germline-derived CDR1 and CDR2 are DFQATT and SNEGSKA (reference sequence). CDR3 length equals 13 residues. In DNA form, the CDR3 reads TGCAGTGCTAGTTGGCTAGGCCAAGAGACCCAGTACTTC. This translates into CSASWLGQETQYF.

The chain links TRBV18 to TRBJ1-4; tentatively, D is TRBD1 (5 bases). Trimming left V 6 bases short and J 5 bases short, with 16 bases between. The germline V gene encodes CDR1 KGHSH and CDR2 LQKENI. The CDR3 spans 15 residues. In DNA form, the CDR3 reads TGTGCCAGCTCGGCGCCAGGGCGGTCAAATGAAAAACTGTTTTTT. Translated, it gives CASSAPGRSNEKLFF.

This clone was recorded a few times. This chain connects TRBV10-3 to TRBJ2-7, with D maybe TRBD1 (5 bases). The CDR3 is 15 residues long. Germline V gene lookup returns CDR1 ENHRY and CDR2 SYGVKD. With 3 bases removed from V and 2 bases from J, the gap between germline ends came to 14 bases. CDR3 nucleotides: TGTGCCATCAGTGAAATACCGACAGCCACCTACGAGCAGTACTTC. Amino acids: CAISEIPTATYEQYF.

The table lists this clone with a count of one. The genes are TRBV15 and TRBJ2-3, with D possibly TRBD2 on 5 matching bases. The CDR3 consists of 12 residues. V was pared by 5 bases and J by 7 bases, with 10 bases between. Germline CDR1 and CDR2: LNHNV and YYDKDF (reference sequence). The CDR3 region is CATSARRNTQYF. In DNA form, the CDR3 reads TGTGCCACCAGCGCCCGGAGGAATACGCAGTATTTT.

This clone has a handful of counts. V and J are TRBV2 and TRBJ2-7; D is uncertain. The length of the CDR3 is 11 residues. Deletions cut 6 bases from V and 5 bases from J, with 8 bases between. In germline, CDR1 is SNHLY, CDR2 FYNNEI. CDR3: CASSHYDEQYF. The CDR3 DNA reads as TGTGCCAGCAGCCATTACGACGAGCAGTACTTC. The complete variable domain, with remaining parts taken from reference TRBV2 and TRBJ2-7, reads EPEVTQTPSHQVTQMGQEVILRCVPISNHLYFYWYRQILGQKVEFLVSFYNNEISEKSEIFDDQFSVERPDGSNFTLKIRSTKLEDSAMYFCASSHYDEQYFGPGTRLTVT.

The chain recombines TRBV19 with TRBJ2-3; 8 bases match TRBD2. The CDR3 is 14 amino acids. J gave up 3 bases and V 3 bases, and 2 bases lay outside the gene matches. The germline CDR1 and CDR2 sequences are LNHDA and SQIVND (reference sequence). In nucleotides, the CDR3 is TGTGCCAGTAGTATCGCGGGAGGTACAGATACGCAGTATTTT. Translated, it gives CASSIAGGTDTQYF.

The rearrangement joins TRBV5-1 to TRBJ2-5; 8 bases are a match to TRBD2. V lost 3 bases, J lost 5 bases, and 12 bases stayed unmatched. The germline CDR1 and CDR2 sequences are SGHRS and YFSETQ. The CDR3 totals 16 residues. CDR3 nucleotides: TGCGCCAGCAGCTCCTCTTGGCGGGGGGTGATGGAGACCCAGTACTTC. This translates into CASSSSWRGVMETQYF. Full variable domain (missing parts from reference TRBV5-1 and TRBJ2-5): KAGVTQTPRYLIKTRGQQVTLSCSPISGHRSVSWYQQTPGQGLQFLFEYFSETQRNKGNFPGRFSGRQFSNSRSEMNVSTLELGDSALYLCASSSSWRGVMETQYFGPGTRLLVL.

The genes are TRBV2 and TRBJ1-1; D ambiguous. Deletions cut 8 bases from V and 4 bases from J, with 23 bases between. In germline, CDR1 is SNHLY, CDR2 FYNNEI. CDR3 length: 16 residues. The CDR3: CASRREAVGFSTEAFF. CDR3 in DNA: TGTGCCAGCCGGAGGGAGGCAGTTGGTTTTAGCACTGAAGCTTTCTTT.

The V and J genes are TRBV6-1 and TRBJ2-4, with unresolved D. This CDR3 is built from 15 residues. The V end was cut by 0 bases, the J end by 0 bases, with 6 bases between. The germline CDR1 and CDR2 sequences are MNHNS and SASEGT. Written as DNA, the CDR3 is TGTGCCAGCAGTGAAGCGGAGATAGCCAAAAACATTCAGTACTTC. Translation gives CASSEAEIAKNIQYF.

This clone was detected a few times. The CDR3 is CASSAAPRRLSNQPQHF. CDR3 in DNA: TGTGCCAGTAGTGCCGCCCCGAGGAGACTTAGCAATCAGCCCCAGCATTTT. The V gene is TRBV19, the J gene TRBJ1-5; D gene unclear. Germline V lookup: CDR1 LNHDA, CDR2 SQIVND (reference sequence). This CDR3 region has 17 residues. V lost 5 bases and J 0 bases, leaving 17 bases between the germline ends. Filled out from reference TRBV19 and TRBJ1-5, the complete variable domain reads DGGITQSPKYLFRKEGQNVTLSCEQNLNHDAMYWYRQDPGQGLRLIYYSQIVNDFQKGDIAEGYSVSREKKESFPLTVTSAQKNPTAFYLCASSAAPRRLSNQPQHFGDGTRLSIL.

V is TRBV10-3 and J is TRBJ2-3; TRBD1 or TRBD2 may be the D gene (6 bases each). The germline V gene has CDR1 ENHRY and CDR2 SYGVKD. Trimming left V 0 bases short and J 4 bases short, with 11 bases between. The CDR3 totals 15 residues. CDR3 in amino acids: CAISESGGLADTQYF. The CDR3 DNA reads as TGTGCCATCAGTGAGTCAGGGGGGCTCGCAGATACGCAGTATTTT.

The CDR3 region has the DNA TGCGCCAGCAGCCAGCGTATTGCGGGGGGGTTTAGCTCCTACAATGAGCAGTTCTTC. Protein: CASSQRIAGGFSSYNEQFF. The chain is built from TRBV4-1 and TRBJ2-1, with 9 bases matching TRBD2. V was clipped by 3 bases and J by 0 bases; unmatched bases: 12. CDR3 length: 19 residues. Germline CDR1 MGHRA, CDR2 YSYEKL.

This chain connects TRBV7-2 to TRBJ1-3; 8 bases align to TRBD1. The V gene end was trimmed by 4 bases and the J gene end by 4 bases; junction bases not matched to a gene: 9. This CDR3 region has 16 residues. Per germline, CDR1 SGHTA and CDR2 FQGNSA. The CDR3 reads CASSSQTGVPGNTIYF. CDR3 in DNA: TGTGCCAGCAGCTCCCAGACAGGGGTACCCGGAAACACCATATATTTT.

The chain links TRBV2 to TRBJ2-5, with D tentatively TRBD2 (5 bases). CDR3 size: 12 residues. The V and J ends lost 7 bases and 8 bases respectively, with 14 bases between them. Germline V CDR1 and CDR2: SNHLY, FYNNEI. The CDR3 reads CASKWETQTQYF. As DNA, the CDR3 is TGTGCCAGCAAGTGGGAGACCCAAACCCAGTACTTC.

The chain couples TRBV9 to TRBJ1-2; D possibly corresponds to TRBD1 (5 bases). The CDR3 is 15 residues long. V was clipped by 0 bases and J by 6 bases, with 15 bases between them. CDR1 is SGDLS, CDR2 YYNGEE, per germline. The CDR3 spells CASSVVGDGLDGYTF. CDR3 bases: TGTGCCAGCAGCGTAGTTGGGGACGGGTTGGATGGCTACACCTTC.

This CDR3 reads CASSLRGGTGGELFF. The CDR3 region has the DNA TGTGCCAGCAGCTTAAGGGGCGGGACTGGCGGGGAGCTGTTTTTT. This rearrangement joins TRBV7-3 to TRBJ2-2; possibly TRBD2 for D (6 bases). V lost 1 base to trimming and J lost 7 bases, with 13 bases between them. The CDR3 runs 15 residues. Germline values: CDR1 SGHTA, CDR2 FQGTGA.

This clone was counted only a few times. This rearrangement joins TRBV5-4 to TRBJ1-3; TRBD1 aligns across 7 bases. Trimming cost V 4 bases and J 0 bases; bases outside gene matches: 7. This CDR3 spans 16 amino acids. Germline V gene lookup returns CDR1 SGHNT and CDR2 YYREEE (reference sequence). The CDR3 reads CASSRGQPNSGNTIYF. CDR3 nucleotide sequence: TGTGCCAGCAGCAGGGGACAGCCAAACTCTGGAAACACCATATATTTT.

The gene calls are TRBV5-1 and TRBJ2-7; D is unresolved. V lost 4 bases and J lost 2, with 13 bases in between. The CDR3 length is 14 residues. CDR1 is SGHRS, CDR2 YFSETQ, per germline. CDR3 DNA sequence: TGCGCCAGCAGCCCAAACCCGGGTGCCTACGAGCAGTACTTC. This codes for CASSPNPGAYEQYF.

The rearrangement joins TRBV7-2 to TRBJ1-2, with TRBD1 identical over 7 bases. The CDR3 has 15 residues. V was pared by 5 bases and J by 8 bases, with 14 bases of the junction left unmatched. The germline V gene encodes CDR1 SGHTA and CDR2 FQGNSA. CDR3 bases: TGTGCCAGCAGCAGGGGGCTAGCAGGGGTGGCGGGCTACACCTTC. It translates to CASSRGLAGVAGYTF.

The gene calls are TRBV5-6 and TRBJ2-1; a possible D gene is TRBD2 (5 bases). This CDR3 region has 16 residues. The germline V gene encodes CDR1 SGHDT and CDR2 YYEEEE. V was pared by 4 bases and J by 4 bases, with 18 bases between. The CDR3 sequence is CASSLGLRGYYNEQFF. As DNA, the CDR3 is TGTGCCAGCAGCCTCGGTTTGCGAGGGTATTACAATGAGCAGTTCTTC.

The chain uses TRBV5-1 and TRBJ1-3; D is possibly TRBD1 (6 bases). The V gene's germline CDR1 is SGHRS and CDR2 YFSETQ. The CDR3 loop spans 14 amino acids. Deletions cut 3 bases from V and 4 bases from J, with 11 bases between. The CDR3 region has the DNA TGCGCCAGCAGCTCCCGGGGGGCGGGAAACACCATATATTTT. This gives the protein CASSSRGAGNTIYF.

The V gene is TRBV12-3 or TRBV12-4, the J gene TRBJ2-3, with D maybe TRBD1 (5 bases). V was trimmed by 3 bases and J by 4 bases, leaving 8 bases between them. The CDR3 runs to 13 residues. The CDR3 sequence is CASSLSGPDTQYF. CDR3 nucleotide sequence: TGTGCCAGCAGTTTGTCAGGGCCAGATACGCAGTATTTT.

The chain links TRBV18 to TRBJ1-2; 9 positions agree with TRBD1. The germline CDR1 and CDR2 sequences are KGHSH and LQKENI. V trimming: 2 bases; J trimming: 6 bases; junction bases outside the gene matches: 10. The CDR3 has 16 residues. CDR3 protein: CASSPNMATGGNGYTF. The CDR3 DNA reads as TGTGCCAGCTCACCAAACATGGCGACAGGGGGGAATGGCTACACCTTC.

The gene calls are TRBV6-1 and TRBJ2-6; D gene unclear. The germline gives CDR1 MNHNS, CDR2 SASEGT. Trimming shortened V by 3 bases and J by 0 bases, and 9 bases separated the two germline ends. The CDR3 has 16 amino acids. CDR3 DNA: TGTGCCAGCAGTGACGAGATCAACTCTGGGGCCAACGTCCTGACTTTC. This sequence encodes CASSDEINSGANVLTF.

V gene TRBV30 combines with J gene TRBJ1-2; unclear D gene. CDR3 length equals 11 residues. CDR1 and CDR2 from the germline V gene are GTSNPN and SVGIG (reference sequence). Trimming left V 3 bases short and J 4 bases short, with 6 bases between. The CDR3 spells CAWRGSYGYTF. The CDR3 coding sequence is TGTGCCTGGAGGGGGTCCTATGGCTACACCTTC.

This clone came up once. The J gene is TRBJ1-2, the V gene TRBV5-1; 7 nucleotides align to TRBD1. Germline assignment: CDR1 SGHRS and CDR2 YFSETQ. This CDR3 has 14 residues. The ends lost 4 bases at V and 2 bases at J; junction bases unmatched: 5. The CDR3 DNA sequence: TGCGCCAGCAGCAGGGAGACAGGGAACTATGGCTACACCTTC. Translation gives CASSRETGNYGYTF.

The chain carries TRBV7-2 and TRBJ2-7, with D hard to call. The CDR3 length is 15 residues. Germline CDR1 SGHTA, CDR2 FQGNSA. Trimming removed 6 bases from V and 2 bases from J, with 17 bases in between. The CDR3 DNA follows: TGTGCCAGCAGTATGGATCTGGGATCTACCTACGAGCAGTACTTC. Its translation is CASSMDLGSTYEQYF.

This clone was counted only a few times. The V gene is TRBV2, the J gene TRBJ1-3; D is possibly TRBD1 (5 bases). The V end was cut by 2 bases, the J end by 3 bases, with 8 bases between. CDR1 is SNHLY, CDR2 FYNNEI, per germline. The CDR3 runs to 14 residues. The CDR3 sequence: CASSEQGSGNTIYF. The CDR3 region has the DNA TGTGCCAGCAGTGAACAGGGAAGTGGAAACACCATATATTTT.

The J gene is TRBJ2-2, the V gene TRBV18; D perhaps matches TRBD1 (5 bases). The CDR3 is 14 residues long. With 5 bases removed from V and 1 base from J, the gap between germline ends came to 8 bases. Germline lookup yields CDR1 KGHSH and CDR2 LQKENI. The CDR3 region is CASSSQGNTGELFF. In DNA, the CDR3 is TGTGCCAGCTCATCGCAGGGGAACACCGGGGAGCTGTTTTTT. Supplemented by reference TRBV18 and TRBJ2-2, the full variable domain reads NAGVMQNPRHLVRRRGQEARLRCSPMKGHSHVYWYRQLPEEGLKFMVYLQKENIIDESGMPKERFSAEFPKEGPSILRIQQVVRGDSAAYFCASSSQGNTGELFFGEGSRLTVL.

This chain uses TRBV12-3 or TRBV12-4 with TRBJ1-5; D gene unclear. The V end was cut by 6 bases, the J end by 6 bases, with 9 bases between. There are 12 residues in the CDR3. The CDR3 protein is CASRRNGQPQHF. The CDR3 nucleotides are TGTGCCAGCAGACGGAACGGTCAGCCCCAGCATTTT.